Presented here are 22 T cell receptor beta chains from one specimen sequenced in a study of regulatory and conventional T cells in RAG deficiency. The sorted regulatory T cells were CD4+, CD25-high and CD127-low, with genomic DNA sequenced. Only in-frame clones appear in the TCRdb table, and some are missing; sequencing was by immunoSEQ multiplex PCR. The table includes under 30,000 clones, 90% to 95% detected once. The same specimen was also included in a second study, on regulatory T cells. From that paper: The primer mix had 52 TRBV and 13 TRBJ primers.

Material for sequencing was Tregs sorted from blood. Source of these receptors: a human donor in good health.

The V call is TRBV9, the J call TRBJ1-4; D is unclear. CDR3 length equals 14 residues. The V and J ends lost 3 bases and 0 bases respectively, with 6 bases between them. Germline loops: CDR1 SGDLS, CDR2 YYNGEE. The CDR3 nucleotides read TGTGCCAGCAGCGAGGGCGCAACTAATGAAAAACTGTTTTTT. Its protein product is CASSEGATNEKLFF.

This chain uses TRBV20-1 with TRBJ2-1; perhaps TRBD2 as D (5 bases). Trimming left V 2 bases short and J 7 bases short, with 6 bases between. The CDR3 loop spans 11 amino acids. Germline CDR1 is DFQATT and CDR2 is SNEGSKA (reference sequence). CDR3 nucleotide sequence: TGCAGTGCTAGACGGGGTAATGAGCAGTTCTTC. It specifies CSARRGNEQFF.

The CDR3 reads CANLAEGTDTQYF. The CDR3 coding sequence is TGTGCCAACCTAGCGGAGGGGACAGATACGCAGTATTTT. This chain joins TRBV18 and TRBJ2-3, with 7 bases matching TRBD2. Unmatched junction bases numbered 7, after V lost 10 bases and J lost 3 bases. There are 13 residues in the CDR3. The germline V gene encodes CDR1 KGHSH and CDR2 LQKENI.

This rearrangement joins TRBV21-1 to TRBJ2-7. TRBV21-1 has pseudogene status. The CDR3 extends over 16 amino acids. Here the CDR3 DNA reads TGTGCCAGCAACCGCCGGGACCCAGGTCCCTCCTACGAGCAGTACTTC. This translates into CASNRRDPGPSYEQYF.

This chain connects TRBV5-1 to TRBJ2-5; no clear D gene. With 4 bases removed from V and 5 bases from J, the gap between germline ends came to 6 bases. In germline, CDR1 is SGHRS, CDR2 YFSETQ. The CDR3 loop spans 11 amino acids. DNA of the CDR3: TGCGCCAGCAGCGCATCCGAGACCCAGTACTTC. It codes for CASSASETQYF.

This chain links TRBV5-6 with TRBJ1-2, with 10 nucleotides matching TRBD1. J lost 4 bases, V lost 9 bases, and 6 bases had no gene match. The CDR3 is 13 residues long. Germline-derived CDR1 and CDR2 are SGHDT and YYEEEE. The CDR3 loop reads CATRQGAIYGYTF. The CDR3 DNA reads TGTGCCACTCGACAGGGGGCGATCTATGGCTACACCTTC.

The V gene is TRBV9, the J gene TRBJ2-5; maybe TRBD1 (5 bases). V lost 0 bases to trimming and J lost 5 bases, with 14 bases between them. The CDR3 is made up of 15 amino acids. Germline V CDR1 and CDR2: SGDLS, YYNGEE. CDR3 coding DNA: TGTGCCAGCAGCGTAGCTACTTCCAGGGTGGAGACCCAGTACTTC. Translating it yields CASSVATSRVETQYF. The full variable domain, with the rest looked up from reference TRBV9 and TRBJ2-5, is DSGVTQTPKHLITATGQRVTLRCSPRSGDLSVYWYQQSLDQGLQFLIQYYNGEERAKGNILERFSAQQFPDLHSELNLSSLELGDSALYFCASSVATSRVETQYFGPGTRLLVL.

This chain links TRBV6-5 with TRBJ2-1, with D possibly being TRBD1 (6 bases). In germline, CDR1 is MNHEY, CDR2 SVGAGI. The CDR3 runs to 14 residues. With 6 bases removed from V and 4 bases from J, the gap between germline ends came to 13 bases. CDR3 loop: CASRTGGPYNEQFF. CDR3 DNA: TGTGCCAGCAGGACTGGGGGCCCTTACAATGAGCAGTTCTTC.

CDR3 bases: TGCGCCAGCAGGAACGCGGGACCCACGAACACCGGGGAGCTGTTTTTT. It yields the protein CASRNAGPTNTGELFF. The chain carries TRBV10-2 and TRBJ2-2, with D possibly being TRBD2 (6 bases). Trimming stripped 6 bases from V and 0 bases from J, with 14 bases between. Germline V gene data show CDR1 as WSHSY and CDR2 as SAAADI. CDR3 length: 16 amino acids.

The rearrangement uses TRBV6-1 and TRBJ2-3; TRBD2 might be the D (5 bases). The CDR3 runs 14 residues. The V and J ends lost 6 bases and 9 bases respectively, with 19 bases between them. Germline lookup yields CDR1 MNHNS and CDR2 SASEGT. This chain's CDR3 is CASRELGRIPTQYF. DNA for the CDR3: TGTGCCAGCAGAGAACTAGGTCGGATACCCACGCAGTATTTT.

V usage is TRBV5-1 and J usage is TRBJ2-1; 12 bases are a match to TRBD2. J gave up 4 bases and V 0 bases, and 8 bases lay outside the gene matches. Germline CDR1 reads SGHRS; CDR2 reads YFSETQ. There are 18 residues in the CDR3. The CDR3, as DNA: TGCGCCAGCAGCTTGGGACAACCGACTAGCGGGGGATACAATGAGCAGTTCTTC. The encoded protein is CASSLGQPTSGGYNEQFF.

The J gene is TRBJ1-2, the V gene TRBV10-3; D is unresolved. V was trimmed by 7 bases and J by 4 bases, leaving 10 bases between them. CDR1 is ENHRY, CDR2 SYGVKD, per germline. The CDR3 sequence is 12 residues long. The CDR3 is CAIMVAPYGYTF. The CDR3 DNA reads TGTGCCATCATGGTTGCACCCTATGGCTACACCTTC.

The CDR3 protein is CASSRDPYSGANVLTF. CDR3 DNA sequence: TGCGCCAGCAGCCGAGATCCCTACTCTGGGGCCAACGTCCTGACTTTC. J is TRBJ2-6 and V is TRBV4-1, with unresolved D. V gave up 4 bases and J gave up 0 bases, with 10 bases separating them. The CDR3 runs 16 residues. From germline, CDR1 is MGHRA and CDR2 YSYEKL.

This chain joins TRBV5-1 and TRBJ2-3, with D uncertain. The CDR3 is made up of 14 amino acids. Germline V gene lookup returns CDR1 SGHRS and CDR2 YFSETQ. V lost 3 bases to trimming and J lost 4 bases, with 12 bases between them. Here the CDR3 reads CASSSTGVPDTQYF. The CDR3 region has the DNA TGCGCCAGCAGCTCGACTGGGGTCCCAGATACGCAGTATTTT.

The chain combines TRBV15 with TRBJ1-1; possible D gene TRBD1, 5 bases. V lost 0 bases, J lost 10 bases, and 12 bases lay in between. In germline, CDR1 is LNHNV, CDR2 YYDKDF (reference sequence). The CDR3 has 13 amino acids. The CDR3 region is CATSRDQGRSAFF. Written as DNA, the CDR3 is TGTGCCACCAGCAGAGACCAGGGAAGGTCAGCTTTCTTT.

The J gene is TRBJ2-1, the V gene TRBV5-1, with TRBD2 identical over 8 bases. Germline V gene data show CDR1 as SGHRS and CDR2 as YFSETQ. Trimming at V came to 4 bases and at J to 5 bases, leaving 14 bases not matched to a gene. The CDR3 sequence is 17 residues long. CDR3 in DNA: TGCGCCAGCAGCCGCCCCCCGCTCGGGGGGGCCCACAATGAGCAGTTCTTC. This sequence encodes CASSRPPLGGAHNEQFF.

This clone appeared a few times. The rearrangement joins TRBV7-3 to TRBJ2-4, with 8 nucleotides matching TRBD1. The ends lost 2 bases at V and 7 bases at J; junction bases unmatched: 7. CDR3 length: 15 amino acids. Germline V gene sequence: CDR1 SGHTA, CDR2 FQGTGA. The CDR3 DNA follows: TGTGCCAGCAGCTTACAGCCAGGGGGCGGCAACATTCAGTACTTC. This encodes CASSLQPGGGNIQYF.

This CDR3 is CASSFERGRSTDTQYF. The CDR3 DNA is TGTGCCAGCAGTTTTGAGCGGGGGCGAAGCACAGATACGCAGTATTTT. This chain uses TRBV27 with TRBJ2-3; 8 bases are a match to TRBD2. From germline, CDR1 is MNHEY and CDR2 SMNVEV (reference sequence). J gave up 0 bases and V 3 bases, and 5 bases lay outside the gene matches. The CDR3 runs to 16 residues.

This rearrangement joins TRBV6-5 to TRBJ1-6, with D maybe TRBD1 (6 bases). Between the trimmed V and J ends, which lost 2 bases and 7 bases, there was a span of 12 bases. The CDR3 runs to 15 residues. Per the germline V gene, CDR1 is MNHEY and CDR2 is SVGAGI. CDR3 sequence (DNA): TGTGCCAGCAGTTACGGGGGCCCATGGAATTCACCCCTCCACTTT. This gives the protein CASSYGGPWNSPLHF.

The chain joins TRBV29-1 to TRBJ1-2; a possible D gene is TRBD1 (6 bases). This CDR3 spans 15 amino acids. Germline V gene data show CDR1 as SQVTM and CDR2 as ANQGSEA. Trimming left V 5 bases short and J 4 bases short, with 20 bases between. The CDR3, as DNA: TGCAGCGTTTATACCCACAGGGTGGTGGGCTATGGCTACACCTTC. This gives the protein CSVYTHRVVGYGYTF.

CDR3 sequence: CAISGGQGRRGYTF. The CDR3 DNA reads as TGTGCCATCAGCGGGGGCCAGGGGAGACGGGGCTACACCTTC. The gene calls are TRBV10-3 and TRBJ1-2; D is possibly TRBD1 (6 bases). Germline CDR1 ENHRY, CDR2 SYGVKD. There are 14 residues in the CDR3. The ends were cut back, 6 bases at V and 8 bases at J, with 19 bases in the middle.

This clone has only one observation. This sequence joins TRBV6-6 and TRBJ1-6; TRBD1 might be the D (5 bases). The CDR3 runs 13 residues. Between the trimmed V and J ends, which lost 2 bases and 12 bases, there was a span of 11 bases. Germline V CDR1 and CDR2: MNHNY, SVGAGI (reference sequence). CDR3 region: CASSYGQGRPLHF. The CDR3 DNA reads as TGTGCCAGCAGTTACGGGCAGGGAAGACCCCTCCACTTT.